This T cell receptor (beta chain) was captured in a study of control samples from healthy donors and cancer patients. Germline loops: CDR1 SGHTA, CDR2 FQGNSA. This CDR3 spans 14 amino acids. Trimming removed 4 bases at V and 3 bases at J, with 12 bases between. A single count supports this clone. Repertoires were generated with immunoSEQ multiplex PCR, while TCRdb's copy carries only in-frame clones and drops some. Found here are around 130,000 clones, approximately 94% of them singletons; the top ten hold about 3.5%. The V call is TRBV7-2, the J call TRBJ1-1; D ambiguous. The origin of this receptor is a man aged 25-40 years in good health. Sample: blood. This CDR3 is CASSSNGRHTEAFF. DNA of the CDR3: TGTGCCAGCAGCTCAAACGGACGGCACACTGAAGCTTTCTTT. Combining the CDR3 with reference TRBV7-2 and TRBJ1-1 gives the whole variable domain GAGVSQSPSNKVTEKGKDVELRCDPISGHTALYWYRQSLGQGLEFLIYFQGNSAPDKSGLPSDRFSAERTGGSVSTLTIQRTQQEDSAVYLCASSSNGRHTEAFFGQGTRLTVV.